This T cell receptor (beta chain) was obtained from a study of monozygotic twins with inflammatory bowel disease. Reanalyzing the 5' RACE reads, TCRdb keeps one entry per CDR3 protein, without DNA. The sample table includes hundreds of thousands of distinct CDR3 sequences. Germline values: CDR1 MNHNY, CDR2 SVGAGI (reference sequence). This CDR3 comprises 11 residues. This clonotype was sampled from a human donor with ulcerative colitis or Crohn's disease, or a healthy co-twin of an affected twin (not recorded which). The chain has TRBV6-6 and TRBJ2-5; TCRdb selects TRBD1, and the lack of DNA leaves this call unchecked. Sample: blood. CDR3 region: CASSYRGTQYF.